The rows below give T cell receptor beta chains drawn from one sample of a study of a mutant IDH1 vaccine in newly diagnosed glioma. The antigens these receptors bind are not known. Generated by immunoSEQ multiplex PCR, the TCRdb table keeps only in-frame clones and is missing some. The sample yields around 61,000 clones, around 75% seen once. Sample: PBMCs, taken from a glioma patient whose treatment included an IDH1 peptide vaccine. The receptors here all came from a man between 50 and 59 years old with glioma. Both conserved end residues are part of each CDR3. The order of the fields is J gene, V gene, clone size, D gene, CDR3 length, CDR3 protein, CDR3 DNA. The D gene is left open where the match is weak. Expanded clones get a size class; other rows say once, few or many, or leave the size out.

J gene: TRBJ1-2; V gene: TRBV7-9; clone size: few; D gene: -; CDR3 length: 12; CDR3 protein: CASSRGDYGYTF; CDR3 DNA: TGTGCCAGCAGCAGGGGGGACTATGGCTACACCTTC
J gene: TRBJ1-5; V gene: TRBV7-9; clone size: -; D gene: -; CDR3 length: 13; CDR3 protein: CASSLGREGNQHF; CDR3 DNA: TGTGCCAGCAGCTTAGGAAGGGAGGGAAACCAGCATTTT
J gene: TRBJ1-1; V gene: TRBV7-2; clone size: -; D gene: -; CDR3 length: 13; CDR3 protein: CASSFRVNTEAFF; CDR3 DNA: TGTGCCAGCAGCTTTCGTGTGAACACTGAAGCTTTCTTT
J gene: TRBJ1-5; V gene: TRBV10-3; clone size: once; D gene: -; CDR3 length: 15; CDR3 protein: CAISESRGRNQPQHF; CDR3 DNA: TGTGCCATCAGTGAGTCTCGTGGCCGGAATCAGCCCCAGCATTTT
J gene: TRBJ1-5; V gene: TRBV6-1; clone size: -; D gene: -; CDR3 length: 13; CDR3 protein: CASSLNLWQPQHF; CDR3 DNA: TGTGCCAGCAGTTTAAACCTCTGGCAGCCCCAGCATTTT
J gene: TRBJ2-7; V gene: TRBV7-2; clone size: -; D gene: TRBD2; CDR3 length: 12; CDR3 protein: CASSLRGGEQYF; CDR3 DNA: TGTGCCAGCAGCTTAAGGGGAGGGGAGCAGTACTTC
J gene: TRBJ1-1; V gene: TRBV15; clone size: -; D gene: -; CDR3 length: 13; CDR3 protein: CATSTGQNTEAFF; CDR3 DNA: TGTGCCACCAGCACCGGACAGAACACTGAAGCTTTCTTT
J gene: TRBJ2-7; V gene: TRBV30; clone size: -; D gene: -; CDR3 length: 12; CDR3 protein: CAWSEAAYEQYF; CDR3 DNA: TGTGCCTGGAGTGAAGCGGCCTACGAGCAGTACTTC
J gene: TRBJ1-6; V gene: TRBV9; clone size: -; D gene: -; CDR3 length: 17; CDR3 protein: CASSPQDSVLGNSPLHF; CDR3 DNA: TGTGCCAGCAGCCCCCAGGACTCCGTTTTGGGTAATTCACCCCTCCACTTT
J gene: TRBJ2-2; V gene: TRBV7-3; clone size: few; D gene: -; CDR3 length: 12; CDR3 protein: CASSIGAGELFF; CDR3 DNA: TGTGCCAGCAGCATAGGGGCCGGGGAGCTGTTTTTT
J gene: TRBJ2-7; V gene: TRBV11-2; clone size: -; D gene: -; CDR3 length: 15; CDR3 protein: CASSLEGWSSYEQYF; CDR3 DNA: TGTGCCAGCAGCTTAGAGGGCTGGAGCTCCTACGAGCAGTACTTC
J gene: TRBJ1-5; V gene: TRBV5-1; clone size: once; D gene: -; CDR3 length: 16; CDR3 protein: CASSWGHGDSNQPQHF; CDR3 DNA: TGCGCCAGCAGTTGGGGCCACGGAGATAGCAATCAGCCCCAGCATTTT
J gene: TRBJ2-2; V gene: TRBV5-4; clone size: few; D gene: -; CDR3 length: 15; CDR3 protein: CASSLTGPRDGELFF; CDR3 DNA: TGTGCCAGCAGCTTGACAGGGCCCCGGGACGGGGAGCTGTTTTTT
J gene: TRBJ2-1; V gene: TRBV19; clone size: -; D gene: -; CDR3 length: 14; CDR3 protein: CASRNPGGLNEQFF; CDR3 DNA: TGTGCCAGTAGAAACCCCGGCGGGCTGAATGAGCAGTTCTTC
J gene: TRBJ2-4; V gene: TRBV6-6; clone size: medium-sized; D gene: TRBD2; CDR3 length: 16; CDR3 protein: CASVSGGARAKNIQYF; CDR3 DNA: TGTGCCAGCGTTAGCGGGGGGGCGCGGGCCAAAAACATTCAGTACTTC
J gene: TRBJ1-3; V gene: TRBV30; clone size: -; D gene: -; CDR3 length: 13; CDR3 protein: CALGPHSGNTIYF; CDR3 DNA: TGTGCCTTGGGACCGCACTCTGGAAACACCATATATTTT
J gene: TRBJ1-2; V gene: TRBV18; clone size: -; D gene: -; CDR3 length: 15; CDR3 protein: CASSPPDGSNYGYTF; CDR3 DNA: TGTGCCAGCTCACCACCGGATGGATCTAACTATGGCTACACCTTC
J gene: TRBJ1-4; V gene: TRBV7-6; clone size: -; D gene: TRBD1; CDR3 length: 15; CDR3 protein: CASSPRGQSNEKLFF; CDR3 DNA: TGTGCCAGCAGCCCCCGGGGACAGTCTAATGAAAAACTGTTTTTT
J gene: TRBJ2-4; V gene: TRBV5-6; clone size: few; D gene: TRBD1; CDR3 length: 14; CDR3 protein: CASSPRTGSNIQYF; CDR3 DNA: TGTGCCAGCAGCCCCCGGACAGGGTCAAACATTCAGTACTTC
J gene: TRBJ2-1; V gene: TRBV6-1; clone size: -; D gene: TRBD2; CDR3 length: 16; CDR3 protein: CASSEVSGGAANEQFF; CDR3 DNA: TGTGCCAGCAGTGAAGTTAGCGGGGGGGCCGCCAATGAGCAGTTCTTC
J gene: TRBJ1-1; V gene: TRBV9; clone size: -; D gene: -; CDR3 length: 15; CDR3 protein: CASSVAGGSNTEAFF; CDR3 DNA: TGTGCCAGCAGCGTAGCGGGGGGGTCGAACACTGAAGCTTTCTTT
J gene: TRBJ2-2; V gene: TRBV12-5; clone size: -; D gene: -; CDR3 length: 14; CDR3 protein: CASAMGQFDGELFF; CDR3 DNA: TGTGCTAGTGCCATGGGGCAGTTTGACGGGGAGCTGTTTTTT
J gene: TRBJ2-4; V gene: TRBV7-2; clone size: -; D gene: TRBD2; CDR3 length: 15; CDR3 protein: CASRASGGGMYIQYF; CDR3 DNA: TGTGCCAGCAGGGCTAGCGGGGGGGGGATGTACATTCAGTACTTC
J gene: TRBJ1-6; V gene: TRBV27; clone size: once; D gene: TRBD1; CDR3 length: 17; CDR3 protein: CASSWVAGGADNSPLHF; CDR3 DNA: TGTGCCAGCAGTTGGGTTGCAGGGGGCGCCGATAATTCACCCCTCCACTTT
J gene: TRBJ1-1; V gene: TRBV18; clone size: -; D gene: -; CDR3 length: 15; CDR3 protein: CASSSSGTANTEAFF; CDR3 DNA: TGTGCCAGCTCATCCTCCGGGACGGCGAACACTGAAGCTTTCTTT
J gene: TRBJ1-2; V gene: TRBV5-1; clone size: -; D gene: -; CDR3 length: 15; CDR3 protein: CASNLSPGVGYGYTF; CDR3 DNA: TGCGCCAGCAACCTCAGTCCCGGGGTTGGCTATGGCTACACCTTC
J gene: TRBJ1-2; V gene: TRBV6-5; clone size: -; D gene: -; CDR3 length: 13; CDR3 protein: CASSTRGNYGYTF; CDR3 DNA: TGTGCCAGCAGTACCCGGGGGAACTATGGCTACACCTTC
J gene: TRBJ1-5; V gene: TRBV2; clone size: -; D gene: -; CDR3 length: 15; CDR3 protein: CASTERGYSNQPQHF; CDR3 DNA: TGTGCCAGCACCGAGAGGGGGTATAGCAATCAGCCCCAGCATTTT
J gene: TRBJ2-7; V gene: TRBV11-2; clone size: -; D gene: -; CDR3 length: 17; CDR3 protein: CASSLDLGGVSSYEQYF; CDR3 DNA: TGTGCCAGCAGCTTAGATCTCGGCGGGGTGAGCTCCTACGAGCAGTACTTC
J gene: TRBJ1-2; V gene: TRBV7-2; clone size: once; D gene: TRBD1; CDR3 length: 14; CDR3 protein: CASSPGDSLYGYTF; CDR3 DNA: TGTGCCAGCAGCCCCGGGGACAGCCTTTATGGCTACACCTTC
J gene: TRBJ2-3; V gene: TRBV29-1; clone size: -; D gene: -; CDR3 length: 11; CDR3 protein: CSGTAPDTQYF; CDR3 DNA: TGCAGCGGGACCGCGCCGGATACGCAGTATTTT
J gene: TRBJ2-7; V gene: TRBV30; clone size: -; D gene: -; CDR3 length: 11; CDR3 protein: CAWSRGYEQYF; CDR3 DNA: TGTGCCTGGAGTCGAGGCTACGAGCAGTACTTC
J gene: TRBJ1-2; V gene: TRBV5-1; clone size: few; D gene: TRBD1; CDR3 length: 14; CDR3 protein: CASRARDRGDGYTF; CDR3 DNA: TGCGCCAGCAGGGCCCGGGACAGGGGGGATGGCTACACCTTC
J gene: TRBJ2-4; V gene: TRBV7-9; clone size: -; D gene: TRBD2; CDR3 length: 15; CDR3 protein: CASSSNSGPKNIQYF; CDR3 DNA: TGTGCCAGCAGCTCCAATAGCGGGCCCAAAAACATTCAGTACTTC
J gene: TRBJ1-2; V gene: TRBV9; clone size: -; D gene: TRBD1; CDR3 length: 15; CDR3 protein: CASTLGDRGNYGYTF; CDR3 DNA: TGTGCCAGCACCCTGGGGGACAGGGGAAACTATGGCTACACCTTC
J gene: TRBJ1-3; V gene: TRBV10-3; clone size: -; D gene: -; CDR3 length: 15; CDR3 protein: CAISESRVSGNTIYF; CDR3 DNA: TGTGCCATCAGTGAGTCCAGGGTATCTGGAAACACCATATATTTT
J gene: TRBJ2-7; V gene: TRBV19; clone size: -; D gene: TRBD2; CDR3 length: 14; CDR3 protein: CASSTSGAPYEQYF; CDR3 DNA: TGTGCCAGTAGTACTAGCGGGGCACCCTACGAGCAGTACTTC
J gene: TRBJ1-5; V gene: TRBV28; clone size: -; D gene: -; CDR3 length: 14; CDR3 protein: CASSRPYSNQPQHF; CDR3 DNA: TGTGCCAGCAGCCGGCCGTATAGCAATCAGCCCCAGCATTTT
J gene: TRBJ1-2; V gene: TRBV27; clone size: few; D gene: -; CDR3 length: 16; CDR3 protein: CASSSGTALGSYGYTF; CDR3 DNA: TGTGCCAGCAGTTCGGGGACTGCTCTGGGGAGCTATGGCTACACCTTC
J gene: TRBJ1-2; V gene: TRBV7-2; clone size: -; D gene: -; CDR3 length: 14; CDR3 protein: CASSLQEGSYGYTF; CDR3 DNA: TGTGCCAGCAGCTTACAGGAGGGGTCCTATGGCTACACCTTC
J gene: TRBJ1-1; V gene: TRBV6-1; clone size: -; D gene: TRBD1; CDR3 length: 13; CDR3 protein: CASKGQDPWRAFF; CDR3 DNA: TGTGCCAGCAAGGGACAGGACCCCTGGCGGGCTTTCTTT
J gene: TRBJ2-5; V gene: TRBV2; clone size: once; D gene: -; CDR3 length: 11; CDR3 protein: CASSGRVTQYF; CDR3 DNA: TGTGCCAGCAGTGGACGAGTGACCCAGTACTTC
J gene: TRBJ1-4; V gene: TRBV6-5; clone size: -; D gene: -; CDR3 length: 13; CDR3 protein: CASSRDVNEKLFF; CDR3 DNA: TGTGCCAGCAGCAGGGACGTCAATGAAAAACTGTTTTTT
J gene: TRBJ1-5; V gene: TRBV30; clone size: once; D gene: -; CDR3 length: 14; CDR3 protein: CAWSQGLEEQPQHF; CDR3 DNA: TGTGCCTGGAGTCAAGGGTTAGAGGAACAGCCCCAGCATTTT
J gene: TRBJ1-4; V gene: TRBV19; clone size: -; D gene: -; CDR3 length: 14; CDR3 protein: CASSGRGGSEKLFF; CDR3 DNA: TGTGCCAGTAGTGGGAGGGGCGGTAGTGAAAAACTGTTTTTT